The present entry profiles one T cell receptor (beta chain) with its context. V lost 2 bases to trimming and J lost 9 bases; unmatched junction nucleotides: 5. The length of the CDR3 is 14 residues. The germline V gene has CDR1 KGHSH and CDR2 LQKENI. This record comes from a study of OX40 agonist ivuxolimab in advanced cancers. Only in-frame clones appear in the TCRdb table, and some are missing; sequencing was by immunoSEQ multiplex PCR. The table has about 50,000 clones, approximately 80% seen once; the top ten hold 3% to 5%. V usage is TRBV18 and J usage is TRBJ2-1; 9 bases line up with TRBD1. This material consisted of CD4+ or CD8+ T cells sorted from blood, taken in a trial of the OX40 agonist ivuxolimab. This clonotype was sampled from an adult with an advanced solid tumor such as melanoma, head and neck, liver or kidney cancer. The CDR3 region has the DNA TGTGCCAGCTCACCAGGGACAGGGTTCATTGAGCAGTTCTTC. Translation gives CASSPGTGFIEQFF.